The source of this T cell receptor (beta chain) is a study of cytomegalovirus exposure and HLA in healthy donors. Germline CDR1 MNHEY, CDR2 SMNVEV (reference sequence). V was shortened by 5 bases and J by 0 bases, with 14 bases between the two germline ends. This CDR3 contains 16 residues. On this clone: Its antigen is not identified.

Study results and caveats: Being productive about 90% or about 30% of the time was typical of most TCR beta V segments in an earlier analysis. Reports credit the classifier with highly specific, highly sensitive diagnosis of cytomegalovirus status. Presence/absence analyses took donor sequencing depth as roughly uniform.

The PCR ran on 60 Vbeta and 13 Jbeta primers. Sequencing was performed with immunoSEQ multiplex PCR; in TCRdb, only in-frame clones are kept and a portion is missing. The data show about 160,000 clones, roughly 87% seen once. The specimen was PBMCs. The receptor comes from a girl aged 5-17 years in good health and CMV-seropositive. The V call is TRBV27, the J call TRBJ2-1; D remains ambiguous. CDR3 in amino acids: CASSTSPTSSYNEQFF. CDR3 nucleotide sequence: TGTGCCAGCAGTACGAGCCCGACAAGCTCCTACAATGAGCAGTTCTTC.